A few counts support the clone carrying this T cell receptor (beta chain). Antigen specificity is unknown. The entry originates in a study of vaccination effects on CD4 cells after COVID-19. Measured with immunoSEQ multiplex PCR; TCRdb has only the in-frame clones, and not every one. This table has tens of thousands of clones, roughly 74% appearing once. Prior to sequencing, the ViraFEST assay stimulated PBMC with viral peptide pools, which expanded the antigen-specific CD4+ T cells. Around day 10 of culture, CD4+ T cells were separated out. It was two doses of either the BNT162b2 or mRNA-1273 vaccine that participants received. Findings and limits, study-wide: By a late point after vaccination, infection- and vaccine-induced clones had shrunk markedly through clonal contraction.

Trimming pared 5 bases from V and 7 bases from J, leaving 16 bases between. The germline gives CDR1 SGHTA, CDR2 FQGTGA. CDR3 length: 14 residues. Sequenced here: CD4+ T cells from PBMCs cultured with HCoV-229E spike peptides, sampled after COVID-19 vaccination. This receptor was identified in a human donor who received a COVID-19 vaccine. The gene calls are TRBV7-3 and TRBJ2-3; D may be TRBD2 (7 bases). CDR3 region: CASSPGGARYTQYF. The CDR3 bases are TGTGCCAGCAGCCCTGGGGGGGCCCGGTATACGCAGTATTTT.